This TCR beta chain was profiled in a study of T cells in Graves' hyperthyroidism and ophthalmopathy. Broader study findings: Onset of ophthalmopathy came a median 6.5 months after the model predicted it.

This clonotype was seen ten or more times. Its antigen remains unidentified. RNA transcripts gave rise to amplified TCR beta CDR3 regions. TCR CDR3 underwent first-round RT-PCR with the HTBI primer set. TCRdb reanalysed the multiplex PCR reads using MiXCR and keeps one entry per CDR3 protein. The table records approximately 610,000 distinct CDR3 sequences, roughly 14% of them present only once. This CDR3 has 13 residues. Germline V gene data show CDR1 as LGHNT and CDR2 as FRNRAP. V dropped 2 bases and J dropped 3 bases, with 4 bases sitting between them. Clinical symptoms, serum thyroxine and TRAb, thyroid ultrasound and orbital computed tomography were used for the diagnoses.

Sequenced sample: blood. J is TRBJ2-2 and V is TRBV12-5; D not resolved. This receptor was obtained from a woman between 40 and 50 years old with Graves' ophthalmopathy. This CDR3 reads CASGLSHTGELFF. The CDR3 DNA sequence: TGTGCTAGTGGTTTGAGTCACACCGGGGAGCTGTTTTTT. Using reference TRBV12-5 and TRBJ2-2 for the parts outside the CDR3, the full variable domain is DARVTQTPRHKVTEMGQEVTMRCQPILGHNTVFWYRQTMMQGLELLAYFRNRAPLDDSGMPKDRFSAEMPDATLATLKIQPSEPRDSAVYFCASGLSHTGELFFGEGSRLTVL.